One and the same sample provided the 11 T cell receptor beta chains below, sequenced in a study of blood T cells in healthy people across ages. A second PCR, run for about 7 to 11 cycles, used a sample-barcoded 5' primer plus a J-beta primer mix. A single record per CDR3 protein comes from TCRdb applying MiXCR to the 5' RACE reads. The table lists approximately 800,000 distinct CDR3 sequences, 20% to 25% of them singletons. The same sample was also used in a study of T cells of mothers and their children.

Sequenced material: blood. The receptors were gathered from a boy between 10 and 17 years old in good health.

V and J are TRBV28 and TRBJ2-6; TRBD1 matches at 9 bases. V shed 8 bases and J 2 bases; nucleotides not matched to a gene: 10. Germline CDR1 and CDR2: MDHEN and SYDVKM. The CDR3 covers 17 residues. The CDR3 DNA reads TGTGCCAGCGCCGGGACAGGGCGAGTCCCTGGGGCCAACGTCCTGACTTTC. This codes for CASAGTGRVPGANVLTF.

The V and J genes are TRBV20-1 and TRBJ1-4; D is perhaps TRBD1 (6 bases). The V end lost 4 bases, the J end lost 3 bases, and 12 bases lay between the germline ends. Germline assignment: CDR1 DFQATT and CDR2 SNEGSKA (reference sequence). The CDR3 contains 14 residues. In DNA form, the CDR3 reads TGCAGTGCTACCCAAGGGGGATCTAATGAAAAACTGTTTTTT. Translating gives CSATQGGSNEKLFF.

This clonotype was found a few times. The chain is built from TRBV20-1 and TRBJ1-2; weak D call: TRBD1 (5 bases). The germline gives CDR1 DFQATT, CDR2 SNEGSKA (reference sequence). The CDR3 totals 13 residues. Trimming cost V 0 bases and J 6 bases, with 11 bases left between them. CDR3 sequence (DNA): TGCAGTGCTAGAGACCCAGGGTATGATGGCTACACCTTC. Translation gives CSARDPGYDGYTF.

This clonotype has a handful of counts. One end of the junction varies from germline; a read error may be responsible. The CDR3 sequence: CSARDPAGQGRSLDF. As DNA, the CDR3 is TGCAGTGCTAGAGATCCTGCCGGACAGGGTAGGAGTTTGGACTTC. The rearrangement links TRBV20-1 to TRBJ2-7, with 8 bases aligning to TRBD1. Germline assignment: CDR1 DFQATT and CDR2 SNEGSKA (reference sequence). The CDR3 totals 15 residues.

The sample holds a few counts of this clonotype. The rearrangement joins TRBV7-2 to TRBJ1-4; D unresolved. The CDR3 is 11 residues long. Germline loops: CDR1 SGHTA, CDR2 FQGNSA. The V and J ends lost 5 bases and 7 bases respectively, with 5 bases between them. The CDR3 DNA follows: TGTGCCAGCAGCGAGACTGAAAAACTGTTTTTT. Translated, it gives CASSETEKLFF.

This clonotype has only a few counts. This sequence joins TRBV7-9 and TRBJ2-3; D unresolved. Per the germline V gene, CDR1 is SEHNR and CDR2 is FQNEAQ (reference sequence). V lost 9 bases and J 0 bases, leaving 16 bases between the germline ends. The CDR3 covers 15 residues. Written as DNA, the CDR3 is TGTGCCAGTCGCCGGACCCCCACTAGCACAGATACGCAGTATTTT. This gives the protein CASRRTPTSTDTQYF. Full variable domain (outside the CDR3, taken from reference TRBV7-9 and TRBJ2-3): DTGVSQNPRHKITKRGQNVTFRCDPISEHNRLYWYRQTLGQGPEFLTYFQNEAQLEKSRLLSDRFSAERPKGSFSTLEIQRTEQGDSAMYLCASRRTPTSTDTQYFGPGTRLTVL.

For this clonotype: The junction shows a germline mismatch at one end, possibly a read error. The chain links TRBV29-1 to TRBJ2-5, with 9 bases identical to TRBD1. The CDR3 consists of 13 residues. Germline lookup yields CDR1 SQVTM and CDR2 ANQGSEA. In DNA, the CDR3 is TGCAGCGTTTCGGGACAGGGCCCTTACGGGCAGCACTTC. Translated: CSVSGQGPYGQHF.

The chain employs TRBV4-3 and TRBJ2-7; 7 nucleotides agree with TRBD1. The trim removed 2 bases at V and 5 bases at J, leaving 3 bases unmatched. CDR1 is LGHNA and CDR2 is YSLEER in the germline V gene. The CDR3 has 13 residues. This CDR3 reads CASSQIQGNEQYF. CDR3 sequence (DNA): TGCGCCAGCAGCCAAATACAGGGGAACGAGCAGTACTTC.

The rearrangement uses TRBV7-3 and TRBJ2-1; 11 positions agree with TRBD2. With 0 bases clipped from V and 6 bases from J, the junction kept 4 bases outside the gene matches. The germline V gene has CDR1 SGHTA and CDR2 FQGTGA. CDR3 length: 16 amino acids. The CDR3 loop reads CASSLTPLAGGNEQFF. The CDR3 nucleotides are TGTGCCAGCAGCTTAACCCCGCTAGCGGGAGGCAATGAGCAGTTCTTC.

The genes are TRBV20-1 and TRBJ2-7; perhaps TRBD2 as D (6 bases). V gave up 5 bases and J gave up 1 base, with 18 bases separating them. CDR3 length: 15 amino acids. The germline V gene has CDR1 DFQATT and CDR2 SNEGSKA (reference sequence). The CDR3 region is CSASAPGLTSYEQYF. DNA for the CDR3: TGCAGTGCTTCCGCACCGGGACTCACATCCTACGAGCAGTACTTC.

The chain carries TRBV20-1 and TRBJ2-7, with 13 bases that match TRBD2. Germline trimming cut 1 base from V and 6 bases from J; bases unmatched to any gene: 3. The CDR3 totals 14 residues. Germline V gives CDR1 DFQATT, CDR2 SNEGSKA (reference sequence). DNA of the CDR3: TGCAGTGCTAGAGGGGGACTAGCGGGGCCCGAGCAGTACTTC. Protein product: CSARGGLAGPEQYF.